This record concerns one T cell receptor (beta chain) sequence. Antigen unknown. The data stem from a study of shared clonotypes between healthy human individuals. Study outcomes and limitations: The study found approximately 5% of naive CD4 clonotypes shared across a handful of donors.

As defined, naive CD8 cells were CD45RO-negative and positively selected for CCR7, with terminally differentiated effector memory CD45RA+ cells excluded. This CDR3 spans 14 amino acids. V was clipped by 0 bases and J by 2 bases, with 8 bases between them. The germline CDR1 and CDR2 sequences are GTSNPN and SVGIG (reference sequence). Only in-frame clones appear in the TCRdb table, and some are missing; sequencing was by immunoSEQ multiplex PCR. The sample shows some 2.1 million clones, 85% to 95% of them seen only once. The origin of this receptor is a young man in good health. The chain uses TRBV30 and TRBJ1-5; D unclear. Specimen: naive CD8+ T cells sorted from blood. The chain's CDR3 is CAWSVISGNQPQHF. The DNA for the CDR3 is TGTGCCTGGAGTGTTATATCGGGCAATCAGCCCCAGCATTTT.